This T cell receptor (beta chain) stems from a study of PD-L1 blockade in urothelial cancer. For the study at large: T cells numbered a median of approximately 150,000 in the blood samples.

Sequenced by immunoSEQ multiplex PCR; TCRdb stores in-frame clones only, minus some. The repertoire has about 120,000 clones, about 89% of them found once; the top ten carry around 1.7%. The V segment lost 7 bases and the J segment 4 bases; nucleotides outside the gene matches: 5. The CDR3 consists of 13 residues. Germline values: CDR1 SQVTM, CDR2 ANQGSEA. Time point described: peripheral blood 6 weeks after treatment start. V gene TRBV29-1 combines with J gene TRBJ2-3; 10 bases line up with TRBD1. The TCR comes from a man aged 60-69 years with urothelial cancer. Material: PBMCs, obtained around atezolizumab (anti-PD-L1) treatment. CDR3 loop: CSAQTGGADTQYF. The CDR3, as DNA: TGCAGCGCTCAGACAGGGGGCGCAGATACGCAGTATTTT.